This entry features one T cell receptor (beta chain) sequence. This CDR3 contains 13 residues. V lost 1 base and J 6 bases, leaving 9 bases between the germline ends. Looked up from germline, CDR1 is SEHNR and CDR2 is FQNEAQ (reference sequence). Per the original data handling: Reference gene primers were amplified, and this amplification served to estimate nucleated cell counts. Here immunoSEQ multiplex PCR was the method, and the copy in TCRdb shows in-frame clones only, minus some. D and trimming were read from the DNA, whereas the V and J calls and clone size are those reported in that table. In the table there are 80,000 or so clones, 91% of which are singletons. These data originate in a study of blood T cell repertoires in COVID-19. In the study overall: COVID-19 samples collected from the United States, Italy and Spain covered acute and convalescent phases. PBMCs, B-cell-depleted T cells, or T cells provided the cDNA or gDNA that made up the material.

Specimen: peripheral blood. The clonotype was recovered from a woman in her forties or fifties in a cohort sampled during active COVID-19. V gene TRBV7-9 combines with J gene TRBJ1-2, with D uncertain. The CDR3 spells CASSLVRSDGYTF. As DNA, the CDR3 is TGTGCCAGCAGCTTAGTCAGGTCAGATGGCTACACCTTC.